This T cell receptor beta chain came from a study of radiation and T cells in renal cell carcinoma. Of note for this clone: The antigen remains undetermined.

Stated time point: baseline pretreatment blood. Indicated treatment: 15 Gy SBRT to primary tumor, nephrectomy 4 weeks later. Overall study findings and caveats: Top tumor clonotypes rose in blood 2 weeks post-radiation, then contracted.

TCRdb's table, derived via immunoSEQ multiplex PCR, lists solely in-frame clones and lacks some. This table holds about 150,000 clones, about 88% found once. CDR3 length: 15 residues. Germline V gene data show CDR1 as MNHEY and CDR2 as SMNVEV (reference sequence). The trim removed 8 bases at V and 5 bases at J, leaving 12 bases unmatched. This chain uses TRBV27 with TRBJ1-5, with 7 bases lining up with TRBD1. Here the sequenced sample was blood, taken from a patient whose treatment included radiotherapy and nephrectomy. The TCR was taken from a woman in her 70s with renal cell carcinoma. The CDR3 bases are TGTGCCAGCGGTCTCCAGGCAGGGGGAGATCAGCCCCAGCATTTT. Translating gives CASGLQAGGDQPQHF.